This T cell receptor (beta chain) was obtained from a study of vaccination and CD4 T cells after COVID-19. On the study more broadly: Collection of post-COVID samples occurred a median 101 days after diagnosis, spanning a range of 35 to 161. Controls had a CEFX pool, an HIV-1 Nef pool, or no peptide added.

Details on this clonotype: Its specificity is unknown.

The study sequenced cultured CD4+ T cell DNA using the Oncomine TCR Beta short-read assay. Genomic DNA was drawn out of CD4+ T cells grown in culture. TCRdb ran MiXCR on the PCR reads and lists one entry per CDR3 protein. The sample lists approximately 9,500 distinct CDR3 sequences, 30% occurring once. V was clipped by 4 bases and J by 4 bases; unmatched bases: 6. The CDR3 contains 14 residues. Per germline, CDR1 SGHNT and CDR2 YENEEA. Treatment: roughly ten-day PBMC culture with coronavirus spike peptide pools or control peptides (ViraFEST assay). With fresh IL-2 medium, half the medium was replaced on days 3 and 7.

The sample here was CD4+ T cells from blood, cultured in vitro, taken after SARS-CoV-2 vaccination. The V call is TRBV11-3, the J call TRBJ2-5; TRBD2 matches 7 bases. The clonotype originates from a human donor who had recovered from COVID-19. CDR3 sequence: CASSSTGRRETQYF. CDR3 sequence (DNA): TGTGCCAGCAGCTCGACCGGGAGGAGAGAGACCCAGTACTTC.